The clone carrying this T cell receptor (beta chain) has ten or more counts. A junction end diverges from the germline sequence, so it may reflect a read error. This entry belongs to a study of early T cells in non-severe SARS-CoV-2 infection. Germline loops: CDR1 MNHNS, CDR2 SASEGT. This CDR3 has 12 residues. TCRdb reprocessed the 5' RACE reads with MiXCR, giving one entry per CDR3 protein. Of approximately 68,000 distinct CDR3 sequences listed, about 9.4% are singletons. This sample comprised whole blood, obtained at baseline. This sequence joins TRBV6-1 and TRBJ1-1; perhaps TRBD1 as D (5 bases). This receptor was identified in an adult who was a healthcare worker with PCR-confirmed SARS-CoV-2 infection or an uninfected control (not recorded which). CDR3 loop: CACRESDTEAFF. As DNA, the CDR3 is TGTGCCTGCAGGGAGAGTGACACTGAAGCTTTCTTT.